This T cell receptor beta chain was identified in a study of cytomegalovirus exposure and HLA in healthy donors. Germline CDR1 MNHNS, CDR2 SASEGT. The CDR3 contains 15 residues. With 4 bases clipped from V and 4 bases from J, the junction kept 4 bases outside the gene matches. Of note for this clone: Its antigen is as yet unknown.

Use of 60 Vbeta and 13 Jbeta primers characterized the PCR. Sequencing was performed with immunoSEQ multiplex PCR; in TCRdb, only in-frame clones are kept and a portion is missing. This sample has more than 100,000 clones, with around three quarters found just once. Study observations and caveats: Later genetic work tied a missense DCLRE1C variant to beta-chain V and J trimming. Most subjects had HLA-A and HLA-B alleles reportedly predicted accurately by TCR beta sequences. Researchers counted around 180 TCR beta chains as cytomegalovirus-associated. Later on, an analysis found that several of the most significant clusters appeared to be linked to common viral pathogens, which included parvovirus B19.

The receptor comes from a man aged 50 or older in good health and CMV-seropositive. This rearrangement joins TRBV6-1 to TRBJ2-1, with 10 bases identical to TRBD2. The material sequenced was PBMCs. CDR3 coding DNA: TGTGCCAGCAGTGGCGCTAGCGGGAGTTACAATGAGCAGTTCTTC. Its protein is CASSGASGSYNEQFF.